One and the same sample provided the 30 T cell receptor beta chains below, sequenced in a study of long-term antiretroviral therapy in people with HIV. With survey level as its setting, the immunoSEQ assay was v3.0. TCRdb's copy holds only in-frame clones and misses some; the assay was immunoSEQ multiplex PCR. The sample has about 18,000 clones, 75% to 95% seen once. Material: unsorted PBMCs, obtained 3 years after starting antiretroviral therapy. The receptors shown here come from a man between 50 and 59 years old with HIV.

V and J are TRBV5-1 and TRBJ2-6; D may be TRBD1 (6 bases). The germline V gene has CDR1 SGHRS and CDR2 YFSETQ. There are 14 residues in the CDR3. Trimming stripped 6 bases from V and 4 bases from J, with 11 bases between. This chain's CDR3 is CASKQGSGANVLTF. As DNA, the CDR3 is TGCGCCAGCAAGCAGGGGTCCGGGGCCAACGTCCTGACTTTC.

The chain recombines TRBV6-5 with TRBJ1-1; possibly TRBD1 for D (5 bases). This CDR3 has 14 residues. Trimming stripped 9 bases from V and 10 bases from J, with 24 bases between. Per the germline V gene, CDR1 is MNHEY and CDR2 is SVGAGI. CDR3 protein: CASIPPGTRKGAFF. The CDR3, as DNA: TGTGCCAGTATCCCACCGGGGACGAGGAAGGGAGCTTTCTTT.

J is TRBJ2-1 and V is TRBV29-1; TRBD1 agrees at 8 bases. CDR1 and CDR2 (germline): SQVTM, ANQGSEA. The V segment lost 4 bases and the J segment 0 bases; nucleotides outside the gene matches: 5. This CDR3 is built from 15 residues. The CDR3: CSVAGQVSSYNEQFF. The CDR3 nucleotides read TGCAGCGTTGCGGGACAGGTGAGCTCCTACAATGAGCAGTTCTTC.

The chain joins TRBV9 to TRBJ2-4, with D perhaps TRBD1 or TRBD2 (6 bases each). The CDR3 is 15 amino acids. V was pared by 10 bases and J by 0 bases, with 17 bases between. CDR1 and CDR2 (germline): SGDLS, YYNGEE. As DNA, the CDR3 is TGTGCCTACGGGTGGGGGGACACAGCCAAAAACATTCAGTACTTC. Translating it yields CAYGWGDTAKNIQYF.

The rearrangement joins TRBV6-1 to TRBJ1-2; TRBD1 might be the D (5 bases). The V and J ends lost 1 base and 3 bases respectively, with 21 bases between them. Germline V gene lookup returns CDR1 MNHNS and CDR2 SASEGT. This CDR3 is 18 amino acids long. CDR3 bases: TGTGCCAGCAGTGAAGAGAGGGGAGCCTACCCTTCCTACTATGGCTACACCTTC. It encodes CASSEERGAYPSYYGYTF.

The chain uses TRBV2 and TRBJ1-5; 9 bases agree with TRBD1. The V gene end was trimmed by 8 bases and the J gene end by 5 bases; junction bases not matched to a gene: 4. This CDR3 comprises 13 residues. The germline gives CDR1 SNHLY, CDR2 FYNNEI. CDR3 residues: CASGDREDQPQHF. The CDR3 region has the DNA TGTGCCAGCGGGGACAGGGAGGATCAGCCCCAGCATTTT.

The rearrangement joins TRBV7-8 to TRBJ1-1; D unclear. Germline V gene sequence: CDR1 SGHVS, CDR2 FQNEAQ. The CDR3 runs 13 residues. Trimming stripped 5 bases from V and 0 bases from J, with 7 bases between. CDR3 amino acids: CASSPQMNTEAFF. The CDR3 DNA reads TGTGCCAGCAGCCCTCAGATGAACACTGAAGCTTTCTTT.

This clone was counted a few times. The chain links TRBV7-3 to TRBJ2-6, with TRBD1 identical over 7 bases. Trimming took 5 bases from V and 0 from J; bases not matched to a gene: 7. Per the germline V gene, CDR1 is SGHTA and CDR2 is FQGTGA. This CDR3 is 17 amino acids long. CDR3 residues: CASSRDSAFSGANVLTF. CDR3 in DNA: TGTGCCAGCAGCCGGGACAGTGCTTTCTCTGGGGCCAACGTCCTGACTTTC.

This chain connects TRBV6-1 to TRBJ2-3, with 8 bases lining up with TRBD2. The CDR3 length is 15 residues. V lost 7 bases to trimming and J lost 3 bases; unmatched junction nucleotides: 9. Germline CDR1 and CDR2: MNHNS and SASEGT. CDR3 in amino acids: CASTQLSGGTDTQYF. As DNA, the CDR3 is TGTGCCAGCACCCAACTAAGCGGGGGTACAGATACGCAGTATTTT.

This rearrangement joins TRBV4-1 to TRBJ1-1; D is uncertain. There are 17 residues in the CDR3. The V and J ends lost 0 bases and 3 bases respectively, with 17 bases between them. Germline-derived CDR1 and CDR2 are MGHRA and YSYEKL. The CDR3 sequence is CASSQEGTAPRDTEAFF. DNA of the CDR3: TGCGCCAGCAGCCAAGAGGGCACAGCCCCTAGGGACACTGAAGCTTTCTTT.

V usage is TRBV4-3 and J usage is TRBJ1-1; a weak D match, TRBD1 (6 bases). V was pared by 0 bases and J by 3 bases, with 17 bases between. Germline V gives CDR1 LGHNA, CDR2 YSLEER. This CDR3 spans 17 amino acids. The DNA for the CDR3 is TGCGCCAGCAGCCAAGATGGGGCAGGGGTTCTGGACACTGAAGCTTTCTTT. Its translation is CASSQDGAGVLDTEAFF.

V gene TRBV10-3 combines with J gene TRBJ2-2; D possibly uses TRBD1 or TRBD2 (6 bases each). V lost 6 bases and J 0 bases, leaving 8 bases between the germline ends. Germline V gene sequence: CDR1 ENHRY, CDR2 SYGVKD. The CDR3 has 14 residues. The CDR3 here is CAIRRDTNTGELFF. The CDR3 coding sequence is TGTGCCATCAGGCGGGACACGAACACCGGGGAGCTGTTTTTT.

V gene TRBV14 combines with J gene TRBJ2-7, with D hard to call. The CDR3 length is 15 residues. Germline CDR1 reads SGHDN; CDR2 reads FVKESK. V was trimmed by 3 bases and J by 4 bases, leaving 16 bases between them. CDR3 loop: CASSHLTKGFYEQYF. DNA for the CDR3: TGTGCCAGCAGCCACCTTACGAAGGGTTTTTACGAGCAGTACTTC.

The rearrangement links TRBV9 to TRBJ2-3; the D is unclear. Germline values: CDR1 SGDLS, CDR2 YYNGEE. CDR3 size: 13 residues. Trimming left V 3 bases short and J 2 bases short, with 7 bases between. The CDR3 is CASSAPPTDTQYF. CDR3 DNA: TGTGCCAGCAGCGCCCCCCCCACAGATACGCAGTATTTT.

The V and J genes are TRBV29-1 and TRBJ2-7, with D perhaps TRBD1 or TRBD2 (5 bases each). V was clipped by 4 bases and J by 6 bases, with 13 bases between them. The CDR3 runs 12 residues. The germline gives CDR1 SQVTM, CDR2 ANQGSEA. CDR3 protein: CSVGHGGGEQYF. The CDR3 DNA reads TGCAGCGTTGGTCATGGTGGGGGCGAGCAGTACTTC.

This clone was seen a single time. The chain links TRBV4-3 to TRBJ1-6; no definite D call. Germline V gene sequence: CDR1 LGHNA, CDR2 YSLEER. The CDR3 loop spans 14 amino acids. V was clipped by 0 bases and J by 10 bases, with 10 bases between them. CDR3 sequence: CASSQDLGRSPLHF. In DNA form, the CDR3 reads TGCGCCAGCAGCCAAGATCTGGGCCGGTCACCCCTCCACTTT.

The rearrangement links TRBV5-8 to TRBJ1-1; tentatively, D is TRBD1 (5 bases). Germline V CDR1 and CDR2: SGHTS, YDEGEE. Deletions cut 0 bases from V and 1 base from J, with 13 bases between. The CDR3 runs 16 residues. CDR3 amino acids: CASSLVVQGTNTEAFF. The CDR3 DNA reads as TGTGCCAGCAGCTTGGTCGTTCAGGGAACGAACACTGAAGCTTTCTTT.

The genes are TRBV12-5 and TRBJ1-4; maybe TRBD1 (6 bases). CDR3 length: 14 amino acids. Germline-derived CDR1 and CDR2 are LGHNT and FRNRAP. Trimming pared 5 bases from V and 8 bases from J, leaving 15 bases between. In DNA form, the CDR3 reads TGTGCTAGTGGTGAGGGGGGTATGCCCGAAAAACTGTTTTTT. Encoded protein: CASGEGGMPEKLFF.

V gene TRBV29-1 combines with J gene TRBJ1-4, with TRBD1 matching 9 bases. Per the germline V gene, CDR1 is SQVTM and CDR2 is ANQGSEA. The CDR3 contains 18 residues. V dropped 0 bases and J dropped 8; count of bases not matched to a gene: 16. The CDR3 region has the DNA TGCAGCGTTGAAGACGAGAAATTAGGGGACAGGGCTGGCGAAAAACTGTTTTTT. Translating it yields CSVEDEKLGDRAGEKLFF.

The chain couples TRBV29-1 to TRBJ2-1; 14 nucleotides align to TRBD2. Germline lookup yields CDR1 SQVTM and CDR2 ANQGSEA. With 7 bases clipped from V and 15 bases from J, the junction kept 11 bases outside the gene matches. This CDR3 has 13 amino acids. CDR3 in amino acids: CSALATSGGAMFF. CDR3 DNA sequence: TGCAGCGCACTGGCGACTAGCGGGGGGGCAATGTTCTTC.

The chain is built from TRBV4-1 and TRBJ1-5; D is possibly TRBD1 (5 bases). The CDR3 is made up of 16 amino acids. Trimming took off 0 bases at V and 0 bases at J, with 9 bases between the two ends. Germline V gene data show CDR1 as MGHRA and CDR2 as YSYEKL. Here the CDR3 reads CASSQERGNSNQPQHF. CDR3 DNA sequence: TGCGCCAGCAGCCAAGAGAGGGGTAATAGCAATCAGCCCCAGCATTTT.

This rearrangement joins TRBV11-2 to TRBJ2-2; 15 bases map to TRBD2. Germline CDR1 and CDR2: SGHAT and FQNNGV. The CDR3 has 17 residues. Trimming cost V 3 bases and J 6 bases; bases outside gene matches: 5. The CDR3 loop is CASSFRTSGGAAGELFF. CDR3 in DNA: TGTGCCAGCAGCTTCCGGACTAGCGGGGGGGCCGCCGGGGAGCTGTTTTTT.

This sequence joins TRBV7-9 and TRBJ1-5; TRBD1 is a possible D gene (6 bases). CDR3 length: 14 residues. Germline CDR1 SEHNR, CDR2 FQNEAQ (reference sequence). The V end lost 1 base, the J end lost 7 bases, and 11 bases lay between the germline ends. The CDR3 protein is CASSLVQGRQPQHF. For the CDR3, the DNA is TGTGCCAGCAGCTTAGTTCAGGGGCGGCAGCCCCAGCATTTT.

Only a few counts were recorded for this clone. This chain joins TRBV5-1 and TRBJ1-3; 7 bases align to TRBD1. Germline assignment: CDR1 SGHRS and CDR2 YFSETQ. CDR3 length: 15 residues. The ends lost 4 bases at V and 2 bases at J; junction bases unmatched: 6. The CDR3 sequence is CASSEQGRTGNTIYF. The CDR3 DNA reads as TGCGCCAGCAGCGAACAGGGGAGGACTGGAAACACCATATATTTT. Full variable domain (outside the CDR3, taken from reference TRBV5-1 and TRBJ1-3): KAGVTQTPRYLIKTRGQQVTLSCSPISGHRSVSWYQQTPGQGLQFLFEYFSETQRNKGNFPGRFSGRQFSNSRSEMNVSTLELGDSALYLCASSEQGRTGNTIYFGEGSWLTVV.

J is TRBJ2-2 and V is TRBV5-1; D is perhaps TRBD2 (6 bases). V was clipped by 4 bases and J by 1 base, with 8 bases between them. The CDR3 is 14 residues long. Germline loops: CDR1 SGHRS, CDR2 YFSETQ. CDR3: CASSVGGNTGELFF. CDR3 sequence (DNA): TGCGCCAGCAGCGTGGGGGGGAACACCGGGGAGCTGTTTTTT.

The CDR3 spells CATSRDQNSAGNTIYF. The CDR3 coding sequence is TGTGCCACCAGCAGAGATCAGAATTCAGCTGGAAACACCATATATTTT. The J gene is TRBJ1-3, the V gene TRBV15; the D is unclear. Looked up from germline, CDR1 is LNHNV and CDR2 is YYDKDF (reference sequence). This CDR3 region has 16 residues. V dropped 0 bases and J dropped 2 bases, with 11 bases sitting between them.

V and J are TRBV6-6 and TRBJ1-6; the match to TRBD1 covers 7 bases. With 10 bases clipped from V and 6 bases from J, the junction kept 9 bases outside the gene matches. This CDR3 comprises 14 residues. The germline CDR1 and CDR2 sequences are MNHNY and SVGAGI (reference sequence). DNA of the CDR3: TGTGCCACCTCGGGCCAGGGGGTTAATTCACCCCTCCACTTT. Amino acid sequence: CATSGQGVNSPLHF.

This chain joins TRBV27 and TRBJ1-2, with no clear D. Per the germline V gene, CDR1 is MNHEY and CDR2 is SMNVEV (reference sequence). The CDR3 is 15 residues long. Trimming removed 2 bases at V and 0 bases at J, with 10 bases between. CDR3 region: CASSLIGGANYGYTF. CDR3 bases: TGTGCCAGCAGTTTAATCGGAGGAGCTAACTATGGCTACACCTTC.

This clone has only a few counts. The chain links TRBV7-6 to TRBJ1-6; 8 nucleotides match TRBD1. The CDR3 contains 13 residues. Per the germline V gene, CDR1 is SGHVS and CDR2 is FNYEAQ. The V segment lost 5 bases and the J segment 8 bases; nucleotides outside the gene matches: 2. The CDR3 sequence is CASSPDRDSPLHF. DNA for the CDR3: TGTGCCAGCAGCCCGGACAGGGATTCACCCCTCCACTTT.

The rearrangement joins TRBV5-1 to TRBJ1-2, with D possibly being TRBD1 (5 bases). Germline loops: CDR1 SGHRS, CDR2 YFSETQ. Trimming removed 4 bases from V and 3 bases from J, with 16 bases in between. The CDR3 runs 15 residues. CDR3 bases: TGCGCCAGCAGCCACCAGAGGCAGGGCGACTATGGCTACACCTTC. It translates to CASSHQRQGDYGYTF.